A selection of T cell receptor beta chains follows, all from one sample in a study of kidney transplant recipient with SARS-CoV-2 infection. A single record per CDR3 protein comes from TCRdb applying MiXCR to the reads. This sample carries fewer than 250,000 distinct CDR3 sequences, under 30% of them seen once, and the ten largest clones take nearly 7.5%. Sequencing used a blood sample, obtained at baseline and between days 110 and 120 from a kidney transplant recipient. These receptors originate from a young adult male patient who had COVID-19 and was a kidney transplant recipient. Some of these T cells may belong to the graft donor. The CDR3 runs from the conserved cysteine through the conserved F or W. D genes are given only for firm matches. A row's size may be missing; if present it is once, few, many or a size class.

CSAGTGTGENSPLHF TGCAGTGCCGGAACGGGGACAGGAGAGAATTCACCCCTCCACTTT TRBJ1-6 TRBD1 - TRBV20-1
CASSLSLVADTQYF TGTGCCAGCAGTTTATCGCTAGTCGCAGATACGCAGTATTTT TRBJ2-3 - many TRBV12-3/TRBV12-4
CASSQGTAGETQYF TGTGCCAGCAGCCAAGGGACAGCTGGGGAGACCCAGTACTTC TRBJ2-5 TRBD1 many TRBV7-9
CASSQGLGQQETQYF TGTGCCAGCAGCCAAGGACTGGGACAGCAAGAGACCCAGTACTTC TRBJ2-5 TRBD1 many TRBV14
CASSVTASNTEAFF TGCGCCAGCAGCGTTACAGCTTCGAACACTGAAGCTTTCTTT TRBJ1-1 - many TRBV5-1
CASSETPPGLAGGPIEQYF TGCGCCAGCAGTGAAACCCCCCCGGGACTAGCGGGAGGGCCCATCGAGCAGTACTTC TRBJ2-7 TRBD2 many TRBV5-1
CASSLVGQGEETQYF TGTGCCAGCAGCTTGGTGGGACAGGGTGAAGAGACCCAGTACTTC TRBJ2-5 TRBD1 few TRBV5-8
CSARDRDRARWTEAFF TGCAGTGCTAGAGATAGGGACAGGGCCCGCTGGACTGAAGCTTTCTTT TRBJ1-1 TRBD1 many TRBV20-1
CSVFRPTEAFF TGCAGCGTTTTTAGACCTACTGAAGCTTTCTTT TRBJ1-1 - few TRBV29-1
CASSEVADNYGYTF TGTGCCAGCAGTGAGGTGGCAGATAACTATGGCTACACCTTC TRBJ1-2 - few TRBV6-1
CARENQVVRKTYGYTF TGTGCCAGAGAGAATCAAGTGGTGAGAAAGACCTATGGCTACACCTTC TRBJ1-2 - few TRBV5-3
CASPKAYSRKTYGYTF TGTGCCAGCCCAAAGGCGTACTCAAGAAAGACCTATGGCTACACCTTC TRBJ1-2 - many TRBV9
CASSITGGQYEQYF TGTGCCAGTAGTATAACGGGCGGCCAGTACGAGCAGTACTTC TRBJ2-7 - many TRBV19
CASSRLGECRKTYGYTF TGTGCCAGCAGTAGATTGGGGGAATGTAGAAAGACCTATGGCTACACCTTC TRBJ1-2 - many TRBV6-1
CASSQDRTSGMKGQTQYF TGTGCCAGCAGCCAAGATAGGACTAGCGGGATGAAAGGGCAGACCCAGTACTTC TRBJ2-5 TRBD2 many TRBV3-1
CASSAIRGATNEKLFF TGTGCCAGCAGTGCGATAAGGGGGGCGACGAATGAAAAACTGTTTTTT TRBJ1-4 - many TRBV6-5
CATSPSGQGDGYTF TGTGCCACCAGCCCATCCGGGCAGGGTGATGGCTACACCTTC TRBJ1-2 - many TRBV15